A single sample is the source of the 3 T cell receptor beta chains below, sequenced in a study of T cell responses to AZD1222 COVID-19 vaccine. Sequencing used immunoSEQ multiplex PCR; TCRdb keeps in-frame clones, though not all of them. Counted here are over 90,000 clones, roughly 88% occurring once; the ten biggest clones make up approximately 20%. The sample in question was peripheral blood, obtained on day 0 of AZD1222 vaccination. The receptors were gathered from an adult in good health.

The chain employs TRBV5-1 and TRBJ2-7; 9 bases line up with TRBD2. V lost 0 bases, J lost 3 bases, and 13 bases stayed unmatched. The CDR3 totals 18 residues. Germline lookup yields CDR1 SGHRS and CDR2 YFSETQ. CDR3: CASSLAQASGAAYYEQYF. The CDR3 bases are TGCGCCAGCAGCTTGGCCCAGGCTAGCGGGGCGGCGTACTACGAGCAGTACTTC.

The sample holds one count of this clone. The V and J genes are TRBV6-5 and TRBJ1-4; D ambiguous. CDR3 length: 15 residues. The V end lost 7 bases, the J end lost 2 bases, and 14 bases lay between the germline ends. Germline V gene sequence: CDR1 MNHEY, CDR2 SVGAGI. The CDR3 region is CASIDPRYTNEKLFF. The CDR3, as DNA: TGTGCCAGCATAGACCCTCGATATACTAATGAAAAACTGTTTTTT.

The chain employs TRBV7-2 and TRBJ2-3; perhaps TRBD1 as D (6 bases). CDR3 length: 13 amino acids. From germline, CDR1 is SGHTA and CDR2 FQGNSA. The ends were cut back, 6 bases at V and 5 bases at J, with 12 bases in the middle. Written as DNA, the CDR3 is TGTGCCAGCAGGACTTACAGGGAAGATACGCAGTATTTT. Residues: CASRTYREDTQYF.